This T cell receptor beta chain was identified in a study of T cells in Graves' hyperthyroidism and ophthalmopathy. Overall study context: At initial diagnosis, before any treatment had begun, peripheral blood was obtained.

Authors of the study amplified TCR beta CDR3 regions from RNA transcripts. The TCR CDR3 was amplified in a first-round RT-PCR using the HTBI primer set. TCRdb redid the calling of the multiplex PCR reads with MiXCR, one entry per CDR3 protein. The data show over 700,000 distinct CDR3 sequences, roughly 20% seen once. This clonotype was seen many times. The CDR3 is 14 residues long. The trim removed 0 bases at V and 3 bases at J, leaving 4 bases unmatched. The germline CDR1 and CDR2 sequences are GTSNPN and SVGIG (reference sequence). The sequencing input was blood. The clonotype was recovered from a woman between 45 and 60 years old with Graves' hyperthyroidism that later progressed to Graves' ophthalmopathy. The genes are TRBV30 and TRBJ1-1, with 7 bases identical to TRBD1. CDR3 nucleotides: TGTGCCTGGAGTGTGGGCAGGGGGTACACTGAAGCTTTCTTT. Protein sequence: CAWSVGRGYTEAFF.